These T cell receptor beta chains were read from a single sample in a study of shared clonotypes between healthy human individuals. Sequencing used immunoSEQ multiplex PCR; TCRdb keeps in-frame clones, though not all of them. The table lists millions of clones, about 95% of them singletons. The source material was naive CD8+ T cells sorted from blood. These receptors came from a man in his late teens or twenties in good health. The CDR3 runs from the conserved cysteine through the conserved F or W. A D gene is named only where the DNA matches it firmly. Clone size is stated in some rows and not others, as once, few, many or a class when expanded.

j_call d_call clone_size v_call cdr3_nt cdr3_aa
TRBJ2-7 TRBD1 . TRBV19 TGTGCCAGTAGTATAGACCGGGGACAGTACGAGCAGTACTTC CASSIDRGQYEQYF
TRBJ2-3 . . TRBV7-9 TGTGCCAGCAGCTCCGTCGAGGGAACTCCGGGCACAGATACGCAGTATTTT CASSSVEGTPGTDTQYF
TRBJ2-7 TRBD2 once TRBV28 TGTGCCAGCAGCCGGCGGTGGACTAGCGGGACCTCCTACGAGCAGTACTTC CASSRRWTSGTSYEQYF
TRBJ2-1 . once TRBV30 TGTGCCTGGAGTGTAGGCAGGGATCCCTACAATGAGCAGTTCTTC CAWSVGRDPYNEQFF
TRBJ2-7 . . TRBV30 TGTGCCTGCAGGGTGGTCAGCTACGAGCAGTACTTC CACRVVSYEQYF
TRBJ2-7 . . TRBV13 TGTGCCAGCAGCGGGCGTACGGCCGAGCAGTACTTC CASSGRTAEQYF
TRBJ2-1 . few TRBV5-1 TGCGCCAGCAATGACTGGGGGAATGAGCAGTTCTTC CASNDWGNEQFF
TRBJ2-1 . . TRBV7-2 TGTGCCAGCAGCTTAGAAGGGTGGAGCTCCTACAATGAGCAGTTCTTC CASSLEGWSSYNEQFF
TRBJ2-7 . . TRBV5-6 TGTGCCAGCAGCACGGGACACCGCTCCTACGAGCAGTACTTC CASSTGHRSYEQYF
TRBJ1-1 TRBD1 . TRBV27 TGTGCCAGCAGAGGGCCGGACAGGGGACCATGGCCTGAAGCTTTCTTT CASRGPDRGPWPEAFF
TRBJ2-5 . . TRBV19 TGTGCCAGTAGTTCTACAGGTTACCAAGAGACCCAGTACTTC CASSSTGYQETQYF
TRBJ2-2 . . TRBV5-6 TGTGCCAGCAGCTTAGACTACCCCCCAGGGGAGCTGTTTTTT CASSLDYPPGELFF
TRBJ2-7 . . TRBV10-3 TGTGCCATCAGTGAGTCGAGTGTGGGGGTTTCCTACGAGCAGTACTTC CAISESSVGVSYEQYF
TRBJ2-7 . . TRBV5-8 TGTGCCAGCAGCCAACACCACCGTACGGGCATGTTCGAGCAGTACTTC CASSQHHRTGMFEQYF
TRBJ2-2 TRBD2 . TRBV9 TGTGCCAGCAGCGGGACCCCGGCGGTAGCGGGGGACACCGGGGAGCTGTTTTTT CASSGTPAVAGDTGELFF
TRBJ2-7 TRBD2 . TRBV29-1 TGCAGCGTTGACAGCGGGAGCTCCTACGAGCAGTACTTC CSVDSGSSYEQYF
TRBJ2-7 . . TRBV29-1 TGCAGCGTTGTTTTGCCGTATTCCTACGAGCAGTACTTC CSVVLPYSYEQYF
TRBJ2-7 . . TRBV21-1 TGTGCCAGCAGCGATAGCGGGGGGTGCCCCTACGAGCAGTACTTC CASSDSGGCPYEQYF
TRBJ2-5 . . TRBV7-9 TGTGCCAGCAGCGCCCTGGACAGCAACCAAGAGACCCAGTACTTC CASSALDSNQETQYF
TRBJ2-5 . . TRBV7-9 TGTGCCAGCAGCTTAGGGCAGATAGATGGGGAGACCCAGTACTTC CASSLGQIDGETQYF
TRBJ1-5 . few TRBV7-9 TGTGCCAGCAGCTTGGAACGGGGCCAGGTTAGCAATCAGCCCCAGCATTTT CASSLERGQVSNQPQHF
TRBJ1-1 TRBD1 . TRBV30 TGTGCCTGGAGTCATCTTTATGACAGGGACCACACTGAAGCTTTCTTT CAWSHLYDRDHTEAFF
TRBJ2-4 . . TRBV7-9 TGTGCCAGCAGCTTAGAAGGCGATCGTCCGTACTTC CASSLEGDRPYF
TRBJ2-5 TRBD1 . TRBV6-5 TGTGCCAGCAGTTCCACCGGGACAGGGATCGAGACCCAGTACTTC CASSSTGTGIETQYF
TRBJ2-5 TRBD1 . TRBV29-1 TGCAGCGTTGAAGGACAGGGGTGGATGAAGACCCAGTACTTC CSVEGQGWMKTQYF
TRBJ2-1 . . TRBV4-2 TGTGCCAGCAGCCAAGAAATAGGGTCCTACAATGAGCAGTTCTTC CASSQEIGSYNEQFF
TRBJ2-7 . . TRBV19 TGTGCCAGTAGTATTACGGGTAGCTCCTACGAGCAGTACTTC CASSITGSSYEQYF
TRBJ1-5 . . TRBV27 TGTGCCAGCAGAGGGGGGATGAGCAATCAGCCCCAGCATTTT CASRGGMSNQPQHF
TRBJ1-2 TRBD1 . TRBV7-2 TGTGCCAGCAGCGTGGACAGGGGGTGGTATGGCTACACCTTC CASSVDRGWYGYTF
TRBJ1-2 TRBD1 . TRBV27 TGTGCCAGCAGGTTACGGGGACAGGGGGCGATAGGCTACACCTTC CASRLRGQGAIGYTF
TRBJ1-1 TRBD1 . TRBV5-6 TGTGCCAGCAGCTCGGATCAGGGGGCTTCTACTGAAGCTTTCTTT CASSSDQGASTEAFF
TRBJ1-6 . . TRBV5-1 TGCGCCAGCAGACCCGACGGGCCTGCCGCCTATAATTCACCCCTCCACTTT CASRPDGPAAYNSPLHF
TRBJ2-2 TRBD2 . TRBV5-6 TGTGCCAGCAGCCCACTAGCCGGCGGGAGAGGGTACACCGGGGAGCTGTTTTTT CASSPLAGGRGYTGELFF
TRBJ1-1 . . TRBV6-5 TGTGCCAGCAGTCCGGAGCCAGCCATGAACACTGAAGCTTTCTTT CASSPEPAMNTEAFF
TRBJ2-1 TRBD2 . TRBV7-8 TGTGCCAGCAGCTTGGGACTAGCGGGTGACAATGAGCAGTTCTTC CASSLGLAGDNEQFF
TRBJ2-2 TRBD1 . TRBV10-3 TGTGCCGTACGGCACTACGACGGAGGACAGGGGTACACCGGGGAGCTGTTTTTT CAVRHYDGGQGYTGELFF
TRBJ1-1 . . TRBV19 TGTGCCAGTATAGGGACCGTCAACACTGAAGCTTTCTTT CASIGTVNTEAFF
TRBJ2-2 . . TRBV28 TGTGCCAGCAGTAAACTCCGGGACGGCACCGGGGAGCTGTTTTTT CASSKLRDGTGELFF
TRBJ2-5 . . TRBV30 TGTGCCTGCACCCGGGAGACCCAGTACTTC CACTRETQYF
TRBJ2-4 TRBD2 . TRBV29-1 TGCAGCGTGGTTGGACTAGCGGCGCCGCGGGACATTCAGTACTTC CSVVGLAAPRDIQYF
TRBJ1-2 . . TRBV4-1 TGCGCCAGCAGCCAACAGGGCACCCTTGGGTATGGCTACACCTTC CASSQQGTLGYGYTF
TRBJ2-3 . . TRBV27 TGTGCCAGCAGTTTTTCACCAGATACGCAGTATTTT CASSFSPDTQYF
TRBJ2-7 . . TRBV4-3 TGCGCCAGCAGCCAAGGGAGGGCAGGCTACGAGCAGTACTTC CASSQGRAGYEQYF
TRBJ2-3 TRBD1 . TRBV27 TGTGCCAGCAGTTTATATGGACAGGCAGCCATCACAGATACGCAGTATTTT CASSLYGQAAITDTQYF